This T cell receptor beta chain stems from a study of regulatory dendritic cells for organ transplantation. Study-wide points: Memory CD8+ T cells were the most oligoclonal; naive cells were highly diverse.

The CDR3 has 16 residues. Per germline, CDR1 KGHSH and CDR2 LQKENI. The ends lost 2 bases at V and 2 bases at J; junction bases unmatched: 6. Sorted T cells were CFSE-labeled and cultured 5 days with allogeneic regulatory or mature dendritic cells at 1:10. Memory T cells were CD45RO+, naive were CD45RA+, sorted by FACS. Repertoires were generated with immunoSEQ multiplex PCR, while TCRdb's copy carries only in-frame clones and drops some. The sample records around 19,000 clones, 70% to 90% being singletons. About this clone: What it binds is unknown.

Source material: naive CD4+ T cells from blood cultured with regulatory dendritic cells. Subset noted: CD45RA+ naive T cells. This chain uses TRBV18 with TRBJ2-5, with TRBD2 matching 9 bases. The sequence was obtained from a human donor in good health. In DNA, the CDR3 is TGTGCCAGCTCACCAATGGCGGGAGGGATACAAGAGACCCAGTACTTC. Residues: CASSPMAGGIQETQYF.